Listed here are 26 T cell receptor beta chains from one sample, sequenced in a study of long-term antiretroviral therapy in people with HIV. A v3.0 immunoSEQ assay was performed at survey level. Profiling relied on immunoSEQ multiplex PCR, and the TCRdb table lists in-frame clones only, not all of them. The table has approximately 16,000 clones, about four fifths seen once. Specimen: unsorted PBMCs, collected about 3.2 years after starting antiretroviral therapy. These TCRs come from a woman in her thirties or forties with HIV.

CDR3 in DNA: TGTGCCAGCAGTCCCCGAGCAGGGGGTGGTTATTCACCCCTCCACTTT. The encoded protein is CASSPRAGGGYSPLHF. The chain is built from TRBV6-6 and TRBJ1-6, with 7 bases lining up with TRBD1. Germline lookup yields CDR1 MNHNY and CDR2 SVGAGI (reference sequence). With V trimmed by 5 bases and J by 8 bases, 12 bases remained unmatched. The CDR3 totals 16 residues.

The chain links TRBV6-1 to TRBJ1-1; D is undetermined. Per germline, CDR1 MNHNS and CDR2 SASEGT. Trimming left V 4 bases short and J 4 bases short, with 13 bases between. This CDR3 comprises 14 residues. The CDR3 DNA reads TGTGCCAGCAGTGTCGCGAACGTGGGCACTGAAGCTTTCTTT. Protein sequence: CASSVANVGTEAFF.

This chain links TRBV7-9 with TRBJ1-5; the match to TRBD1 covers 10 bases. Per the germline V gene, CDR1 is SEHNR and CDR2 is FQNEAQ (reference sequence). V shed 5 bases, J shed 2 bases, and the junction held 0 bases outside the gene matches. This CDR3 comprises 14 residues. The CDR3 loop reads CASSGQGGNQPQHF. The CDR3 nucleotides read TGTGCCAGCAGCGGACAGGGGGGCAATCAGCCCCAGCATTTT.

The rearrangement uses TRBV5-1 and TRBJ2-7, with a possible D match to TRBD1 (5 bases). This CDR3 contains 14 residues. Germline values: CDR1 SGHRS, CDR2 YFSETQ. V lost 2 bases and J 2 bases, leaving 11 bases between the germline ends. The chain's CDR3 is CASSLDLGPYEQYF. As DNA, the CDR3 is TGCGCCAGCAGCTTAGATCTGGGGCCCTACGAGCAGTACTTC.

The chain couples TRBV7-2 to TRBJ2-7; TRBD2 might be the D (5 bases). Trimming removed 11 bases at V and 1 base at J, with 15 bases between. CDR1 and CDR2 (germline): SGHTA, FQGNSA. This CDR3 has 13 residues. The CDR3 sequence: CASSTTNSYEQYF. The CDR3 nucleotides are TGTGCCTCTAGCACGACAAATTCCTACGAGCAGTACTTC.

The V call is TRBV6-5, the J call TRBJ2-7; TRBD1 matches 9 bases. With V trimmed by 4 bases and J by 6 bases, 7 bases remained unmatched. Per the germline V gene, CDR1 is MNHEY and CDR2 is SVGAGI. This CDR3 comprises 14 residues. As DNA, the CDR3 is TGTGCCAGCAGTTCCGGCACAGGGGGCGGCGAGCAGTACTTC. It is translated as CASSSGTGGGEQYF.

The V and J genes are TRBV6-5 and TRBJ2-7, with no clear D. Per germline, CDR1 MNHEY and CDR2 SVGAGI. The CDR3 runs to 14 residues. The V gene lost 2 bases and the J gene lost 4 bases, with 12 bases spanning the gap. The CDR3 loop is CASSYQKTNYEQYF. For the CDR3, the DNA is TGTGCCAGCAGTTACCAAAAAACAAATTACGAGCAGTACTTC.

The V call is TRBV6-5, the J call TRBJ1-2, with 7 bases fitting TRBD1. J gave up 2 bases and V 5 bases, and 5 bases lay outside the gene matches. CDR3 length: 14 residues. CDR1 and CDR2 (germline): MNHEY, SVGAGI. This chain's CDR3 is CASSRDRENYGYTF. As DNA, the CDR3 is TGTGCCAGCAGTCGGGACAGAGAGAACTATGGCTACACCTTC.

The V gene is TRBV30, the J gene TRBJ1-1; D is perhaps TRBD1 (6 bases). The germline CDR1 and CDR2 sequences are GTSNPN and SVGIG (reference sequence). Trimming took off 2 bases at V and 4 bases at J, with 11 bases between the two ends. The CDR3 totals 13 residues. For the CDR3, the DNA is TGTGCCTGGAGTCGAGGGGGTAGCACTGAAGCTTTCTTT. Translation: CAWSRGGSTEAFF.

The V and J genes are TRBV6-6 and TRBJ1-4, with TRBD1 matching 8 bases. J was trimmed by 7 bases and V by 2 bases; bases with no gene match: 6. The CDR3 has 15 residues. CDR1 is MNHNY and CDR2 is SVGAGI in the germline V gene (reference sequence). CDR3 nucleotides: TGTGCCAGCAGTTACGGACAGGGTGGGAGTGAAAAACTGTTTTTT. This translates into CASSYGQGGSEKLFF.

The chain has TRBV29-1 and TRBJ2-3; D call uncertain. Germline lookup yields CDR1 SQVTM and CDR2 ANQGSEA. The CDR3 sequence is 13 residues long. Trimming pared 0 bases from V and 0 bases from J, leaving 4 bases between. The CDR3 sequence: CSVEDGSTDTQYF. The CDR3, as DNA: TGCAGCGTTGAAGATGGCAGCACAGATACGCAGTATTTT.

The chain links TRBV7-8 to TRBJ2-2; 10 bases fit TRBD2. Trimming at V came to 5 bases and at J to 7 bases, leaving 10 bases not matched to a gene. The CDR3 totals 16 residues. Germline V CDR1 and CDR2: SGHVS, FQNEAQ. The CDR3 spells CASSRGAGGLLGELFF. DNA of the CDR3: TGTGCCAGCAGCCGAGGAGCGGGGGGGCTACTCGGGGAGCTGTTTTTT.

The chain recombines TRBV30 with TRBJ2-7; no definite D call. This CDR3 is built from 14 residues. Germline CDR1 is GTSNPN and CDR2 is SVGIG (reference sequence). Deletions cut 2 bases from V and 0 bases from J, with 11 bases between. Written as DNA, the CDR3 is TGTGCCTGGAGTCCCCAATCAAGCTCCTACGAGCAGTACTTC. Translated, it gives CAWSPQSSSYEQYF.

The V gene is TRBV7-2, the J gene TRBJ1-5; D is unclear. Germline CDR1 reads SGHTA; CDR2 reads FQGNSA. CDR3 length: 16 amino acids. Between the trimmed V and J ends, which lost 5 bases and 0 bases, there was a span of 14 bases. DNA for the CDR3: TGTGCCAGCAGCCGTGGAAGAAGTTATAGCAATCAGCCCCAGCATTTT. Residues: CASSRGRSYSNQPQHF.

The chain uses TRBV19 and TRBJ2-7; D tentatively fits TRBD1 or TRBD2 (5 bases each). This CDR3 spans 14 amino acids. The V gene lost 4 bases and the J gene lost 3 bases, with 13 bases spanning the gap. CDR1 and CDR2 from the germline V gene are LNHDA and SQIVND (reference sequence). CDR3 region: CASSTPGRVYEQYF. The CDR3 region has the DNA TGTGCCAGTAGTACGCCAGGGCGGGTCTACGAGCAGTACTTC.

By share, this clone ranks as medium-sized (0.01 to 0.1%). Mismatch with germline at one junction end may stem from a read error. The J gene is TRBJ1-4, the V gene TRBV6-6; no reliable D call. This CDR3 region has 12 residues. The germline V gene encodes CDR1 MNHNY and CDR2 SVGAGI (reference sequence). The CDR3 DNA reads as TGTGCCAGCAGCCCCCATTCGGCCCCAGAGGTTTTT. This codes for CASSPHSAPEVF.

The J gene is TRBJ1-2, the V gene TRBV7-2, with D possibly TRBD1 on 5 matching bases. V was trimmed by 5 bases and J by 7 bases, leaving 14 bases between them. The CDR3 runs to 13 residues. Looked up from germline, CDR1 is SGHTA and CDR2 is FQGNSA. CDR3 region: CASSRLGTGGYTF. The DNA for the CDR3 is TGTGCCAGCAGCCGACTAGGGACGGGTGGCTACACCTTC.

The chain links TRBV6-6 to TRBJ2-7, with D possibly TRBD1 on 6 matching bases. Germline CDR1 is MNHNY and CDR2 is SVGAGI (reference sequence). The CDR3 sequence is 13 residues long. V lost 7 bases and J 2 bases, leaving 12 bases between the germline ends. The CDR3 DNA reads as TGTGCCAGCACCGAACAGGGAACCTACGAGCAGTACTTC. Protein product: CASTEQGTYEQYF.

The table lists this clone with a few counts. At one boundary the junction diverges from the germline segment, which might be a read error. This sequence joins TRBV30 and TRBJ1-4; D gene uncertain. CDR3 size: 11 residues. CDR1 is GTSNPN, CDR2 SVGIG, per germline (reference sequence). CDR3 nucleotides: TGTGCCCGGAGAAACGGGGAAAAACTGTTTTTT. This sequence encodes CARRNGEKLFF.

The gene calls are TRBV5-6 and TRBJ1-1; D is unresolved. This CDR3 region has 13 residues. Germline values: CDR1 SGHDT, CDR2 YYEEEE. V gave up 1 base and J gave up 0 bases, with 4 bases separating them. The CDR3 loop is CASSLTVNTEAFF. Here the CDR3 DNA reads TGTGCCAGCAGCTTGACAGTGAACACTGAAGCTTTCTTT.

The rearrangement links TRBV7-2 to TRBJ2-7; weak D call: TRBD2 (5 bases). Trimming took off 1 base at V and 3 bases at J, with 13 bases between the two ends. The CDR3 contains 15 residues. Looked up from germline, CDR1 is SGHTA and CDR2 is FQGNSA. CDR3 sequence (DNA): TGTGCCAGCAGCTTAGGGTGGGCGGGTTTCTACGAGCAGTACTTC. Translation: CASSLGWAGFYEQYF.

The sample holds a few counts of this clone. The chain has TRBV6-6 and TRBJ2-3; D gene unclear. Germline CDR1 is MNHNY and CDR2 is SVGAGI (reference sequence). The CDR3 loop spans 12 amino acids. V gave up 6 bases and J gave up 10 bases, with 14 bases separating them. The CDR3: CASRHDKGSQYF. The DNA of the CDR3 is TGTGCCAGCAGACACGACAAAGGCTCGCAGTATTTT.

This sequence joins TRBV7-9 and TRBJ2-1; D gene ambiguous. The CDR3 length is 15 residues. The V end was cut by 2 bases, the J end by 1 base, with 9 bases between. Germline V CDR1 and CDR2: SEHNR, FQNEAQ (reference sequence). CDR3 residues: CASSLSEVSYNEQFF. The CDR3 nucleotides are TGTGCCAGCAGCTTATCAGAGGTTTCCTACAATGAGCAGTTCTTC.

The V gene is TRBV30, the J gene TRBJ2-7, with 7 bases fitting TRBD2. Germline CDR1 GTSNPN, CDR2 SVGIG (reference sequence). The junction had 9 bases not matched to a gene; V was cut back by 4 bases and J by 9 bases. CDR3 length: 12 residues. CDR3 in amino acids: CAWTLGGGVQYF. CDR3 coding DNA: TGTGCCTGGACTCTGGGGGGGGGAGTGCAGTACTTC. Full variable domain (missing parts from reference TRBV30 and TRBJ2-7): SQTIHQWPATLVQPVGSPLSLECTVEGTSNPNLYWYRQAAGRGLQLLFYSVGIGQISSEVPQNLSASRPQDRQFILSSKKLLLSDSGFYLCAWTLGGGVQYFGPGTRLTVT.

The chain links TRBV6-1 to TRBJ1-1, with D possibly TRBD1 on 6 matching bases. V lost 2 bases and J lost 1, with 20 bases in between. This CDR3 has 18 residues. Looked up from germline, CDR1 is MNHNS and CDR2 is SASEGT. The chain's CDR3 is CASSEFGGYGWGNTEAFF. In nucleotides, the CDR3 is TGTGCCAGCAGTGAATTTGGGGGCTATGGATGGGGGAACACTGAAGCTTTCTTT.

The V call is TRBV7-2, the J call TRBJ2-3; maybe TRBD1 (5 bases). CDR3 size: 12 residues. CDR1 is SGHTA, CDR2 FQGNSA, per germline. Trimming shortened V by 4 bases and J by 6 bases, and 8 bases separated the two germline ends. CDR3 nucleotide sequence: TGTGCCAGCAGCTCAGGGAAGGATACGCAGTATTTT. This gives the protein CASSSGKDTQYF.